This entry is about one TCR beta chain. Its antigen remains unidentified. The sample originates from a study of cytomegalovirus exposure and HLA in healthy donors. Study background: Earlier work reported about 110 million unique TCR beta sequences from 180 million or so T cells.

Germline lookup yields CDR1 SGHTA and CDR2 FQGNSA. This CDR3 has 15 amino acids. V was cut by 5 bases and J by 1 base, with 12 bases left in between. 13 Jbeta primers and 60 Vbeta primers were used for the PCR. Sequencing used immunoSEQ multiplex PCR; TCRdb keeps in-frame clones, though not all of them. The sample comprises some 190,000 clones, over 70% of which are singletons, and less than 1.5% rests with the top ten. Regarding the study as a whole: Among immune exposure information, only CMV serostatus was available. It was likely that a cluster of highly shared sequence variants was a sequencing artifact. An Asian-associated ancestry cluster reportedly showed fewer N-insertions than the roughly 700-donor mean in a later analysis.

The receptor was derived from a man aged 18-30 years in good health and CMV-seronegative. The sequencing input was PBMCs. The rearrangement joins TRBV7-2 to TRBJ2-1, with D possibly TRBD2 on 5 matching bases. The CDR3 here is CASSADYLSYNEQFF. DNA for the CDR3: TGTGCCAGCAGCGCAGACTATCTTTCCTACAATGAGCAGTTCTTC.